This T cell receptor (beta chain) was recorded in a study of cytomegalovirus exposure and HLA in healthy donors. Study-wide results and caveats: Some public TCRs appeared in many individuals, while most sequences were rare.

Note on this clone: Its target is not known.

The PCR made use of 60 Vbeta and 13 Jbeta primers. This table comes from immunoSEQ multiplex PCR, and its TCRdb copy is limited to in-frame clones, with some not included. The data hold over 100,000 clones, with 76% observed a single time. V trimming: 5 bases; J trimming: 2 bases; junction bases outside the gene matches: 7. Per the germline V gene, CDR1 is SGHTA and CDR2 is FQGNSA. CDR3 length equals 15 residues. The chain joins TRBV7-2 to TRBJ2-7; TRBD1 aligns across 9 bases. The TCR originated in a woman between 50 and 59 years old in good health and CMV-seropositive. Material for sequencing was PBMCs. The CDR3 spells CASSLSYRGPYEQYF. DNA of the CDR3: TGTGCCAGCAGCCTCTCATACAGGGGGCCCTACGAGCAGTACTTC.